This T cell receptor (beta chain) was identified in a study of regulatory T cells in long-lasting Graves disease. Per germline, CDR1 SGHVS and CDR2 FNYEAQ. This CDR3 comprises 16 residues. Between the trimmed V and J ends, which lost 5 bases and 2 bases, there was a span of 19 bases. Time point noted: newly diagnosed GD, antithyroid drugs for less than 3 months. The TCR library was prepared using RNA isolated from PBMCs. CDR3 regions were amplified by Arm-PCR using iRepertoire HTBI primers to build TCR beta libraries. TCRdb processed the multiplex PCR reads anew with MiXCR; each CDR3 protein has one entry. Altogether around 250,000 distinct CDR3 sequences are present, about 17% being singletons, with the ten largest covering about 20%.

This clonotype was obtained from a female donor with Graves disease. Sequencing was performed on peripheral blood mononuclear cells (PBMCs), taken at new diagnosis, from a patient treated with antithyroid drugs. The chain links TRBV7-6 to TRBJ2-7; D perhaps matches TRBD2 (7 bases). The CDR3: CASSPRREGGAYEQYF. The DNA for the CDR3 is TGTGCCAGCAGCCCCCGCAGGGAGGGGGGGGCCTACGAGCAGTACTTC.